The 15 T cell receptor beta chains reported below all come from one sample, sequenced in a study of blood T cell repertoires in COVID-19. TCRdb's copy holds only in-frame clones and misses some; the assay was immunoSEQ multiplex PCR. Of about 230,000 clones listed, approximately 89% are singletons. Material: PBMCs or T cells enriched from blood (not recorded which). Source of these receptors: a woman aged 30 to 39 who had been exposed to COVID-19.

This chain joins TRBV2 and TRBJ2-3; no reliable D call. The germline V and J ends were trimmed by 4 bases and 2 bases, with 19 bases remaining between them. Germline loops: CDR1 SNHLY, CDR2 FYNNEI. The CDR3 is made up of 17 amino acids. CDR3 sequence: CASSASPGALDTDTQYF. The CDR3 region has the DNA TGTGCCAGCAGTGCCTCCCCCGGAGCCCTAGACACAGATACGCAGTATTTT.

The count of this clone is one. The chain uses TRBV5-6 and TRBJ2-5; the match to TRBD1 covers 7 bases. The CDR3 covers 14 residues. The germline V gene encodes CDR1 SGHDT and CDR2 YYEEEE. V lost 3 bases, J lost 4 bases, and 6 bases stayed unmatched. CDR3 sequence reads: CASSSSQGLETQYF. Here the CDR3 DNA reads TGTGCCAGCAGCTCATCACAGGGGTTAGAGACCCAGTACTTC.

The chain joins TRBV5-1 to TRBJ2-4, with D possibly matching TRBD2 (5 bases). Trimming left V 4 bases short and J 7 bases short, with 15 bases between. The CDR3 has 14 residues. The germline gives CDR1 SGHRS, CDR2 YFSETQ. CDR3 nucleotide sequence: TGCGCCAGCAGCCATGCCGGGGAGTGGAACATTCAGTACTTC. Its translation: CASSHAGEWNIQYF.

The chain joins TRBV11-2 to TRBJ2-1; 8 bases match TRBD2. With 2 bases clipped from V and 3 bases from J, the junction kept 6 bases outside the gene matches. The CDR3 sequence is 16 residues long. The germline CDR1 and CDR2 sequences are SGHAT and FQNNGV. This CDR3 reads CASSLKREPVYNEQFF. In DNA, the CDR3 is TGTGCCAGCAGCTTAAAGCGGGAGCCGGTCTACAATGAGCAGTTCTTC. Together with reference TRBV11-2 and TRBJ2-1, the CDR3 gives the full variable domain: EAGVAQSPRYKIIEKRQSVAFWCNPISGHATLYWYQQILGQGPKLLIQFQNNGVVDDSQLPKDRFSAERLKGVDSTLKIQPAKLEDSAVYLCASSLKREPVYNEQFFGPGTRLTVL.

The DNA for the CDR3 is TGTGCCATCAGAGCCGGGACAACCACCGGGGAGCTGTTTTTT. Amino acids: CAIRAGTTTGELFF. The rearrangement uses TRBV10-3 and TRBJ2-2; the D gene is possibly TRBD1 (6 bases). Germline V gene sequence: CDR1 ENHRY, CDR2 SYGVKD. V was pared by 6 bases and J by 4 bases, with 12 bases between. The CDR3 has 14 amino acids.

The chain links TRBV11-2 to TRBJ1-1; the D gene is possibly TRBD1 (6 bases). CDR1 and CDR2 (germline): SGHAT, FQNNGV. V gave up 7 bases and J gave up 0 bases, with 12 bases separating them. This CDR3 contains 14 residues. The CDR3 protein is CASIGGALNTEAFF. The CDR3 DNA reads TGTGCCAGCATCGGGGGGGCCTTGAACACTGAAGCTTTCTTT. Full variable domain (missing parts from reference TRBV11-2 and TRBJ1-1): EAGVAQSPRYKIIEKRQSVAFWCNPISGHATLYWYQQILGQGPKLLIQFQNNGVVDDSQLPKDRFSAERLKGVDSTLKIQPAKLEDSAVYLCASIGGALNTEAFFGQGTRLTVV.

This clone was observed once. The chain has TRBV6-6 and TRBJ1-5; 8 nucleotides line up with TRBD1. CDR3 length: 15 residues. Looked up from germline, CDR1 is MNHNY and CDR2 is SVGAGI (reference sequence). J lost 5 bases, V lost 2 bases, and 5 bases had no gene match. CDR3 loop: CASSYADRGHQPQHF. The CDR3 nucleotides are TGTGCCAGCAGTTACGCAGACAGGGGTCATCAGCCCCAGCATTTT.

The chain has TRBV5-1 and TRBJ2-3; possible D gene TRBD1, 5 bases. The CDR3 is 17 residues long. With 0 bases removed from V and 2 bases from J, the gap between germline ends came to 16 bases. The germline gives CDR1 SGHRS, CDR2 YFSETQ. The chain's CDR3 is CASSLGAGMAHTDTQYF. CDR3 nucleotide sequence: TGCGCCAGCAGCTTGGGGGCAGGGATGGCACACACAGATACGCAGTATTTT. The full variable domain, completed using reference TRBV5-1 and TRBJ2-3, is KAGVTQTPRYLIKTRGQQVTLSCSPISGHRSVSWYQQTPGQGLQFLFEYFSETQRNKGNFPGRFSGRQFSNSRSEMNVSTLELGDSALYLCASSLGAGMAHTDTQYFGPGTRLTVL.

The chain's CDR3 is CASSLLQGPNEQFF. The CDR3 nucleotides are TGTGCCAGCAGCCTGCTACAGGGTCCAAATGAGCAGTTCTTC. This chain joins TRBV7-9 and TRBJ2-1; perhaps TRBD1 as D (6 bases). The CDR3 covers 14 residues. V lost 5 bases, J lost 7 bases, and 15 bases lay in between. CDR1 is SEHNR and CDR2 is FQNEAQ in the germline V gene (reference sequence).

The DNA of the CDR3 is TGTGCCATCAGTGGGGAGGGGGGGACGCAGTATTTT. Residues: CAISGEGGTQYF. The chain is built from TRBV10-3 and TRBJ2-3; tentatively, D is TRBD2 (7 bases). Trimming took 4 bases from V and 9 from J, leaving 11 bases between them. Germline values: CDR1 ENHRY, CDR2 SYGVKD. This CDR3 is built from 12 residues.

The chain combines TRBV5-4 with TRBJ2-1; 9 bases map to TRBD2. The CDR3 sequence is 17 residues long. Trimming cost V 2 bases and J 6 bases; bases outside gene matches: 12. The germline V gene has CDR1 SGHNT and CDR2 YYREEE (reference sequence). CDR3 region: CASSFRVAGERGNEQFF. The CDR3 coding sequence is TGTGCCAGCAGCTTTCGGGTAGCGGGAGAACGGGGCAATGAGCAGTTCTTC.

This clone was detected once. The V call is TRBV29-1, the J call TRBJ1-1; D call uncertain. CDR3 length equals 12 residues. Trimming stripped 5 bases from V and 7 bases from J, with 14 bases between. Germline V CDR1 and CDR2: SQVTM, ANQGSEA. CDR3 loop: CSVRWETGEAFF. CDR3 nucleotides: TGCAGCGTTAGGTGGGAGACGGGTGAAGCTTTCTTT.

This chain joins TRBV19 and TRBJ1-2, with a possible D match to TRBD1 (5 bases). With 1 base removed from V and 7 bases from J, the gap between germline ends came to 13 bases. CDR3 length: 14 residues. CDR1 is LNHDA and CDR2 is SQIVND in the germline V gene (reference sequence). The CDR3 bases are TGTGCCAGTAGTATAGGGGGCAAAAAGGCTGGCTACACCTTC. Protein product: CASSIGGKKAGYTF.

This chain links TRBV2 with TRBJ1-5; the D gene is possibly TRBD1 (5 bases). Trimming took off 5 bases at V and 4 bases at J, with 9 bases between the two ends. Germline values: CDR1 SNHLY, CDR2 FYNNEI. This CDR3 comprises 13 residues. This CDR3 is CASSLQENQPQHF. Written as DNA, the CDR3 is TGTGCCAGCAGTTTACAGGAAAATCAGCCCCAGCATTTT.

The chain recombines TRBV19 with TRBJ1-5; 10 nucleotides agree with TRBD1. The CDR3 sequence is 14 residues long. From germline, CDR1 is LNHDA and CDR2 SQIVND (reference sequence). The J segment lost 5 bases and the V segment lost 7 bases, leaving 5 bases of the junction unmatched. CDR3 nucleotide sequence: TGTGCCAGTACCCGAGGGACAGGGGATCAGCCCCAGCATTTT. Protein: CASTRGTGDQPQHF.